This entry lists 9 T cell receptor beta chains sequenced from one sample in a study of CD8 T cells in Susac syndrome. With random hexamers, about 0.45 to 1 ug RNA was reverse transcribed. A single record per CDR3 protein comes from TCRdb applying MiXCR to the immunoSEQ multiplex PCR reads. The sample comprises a few hundred thousand distinct CDR3 sequences, more than 80% of which are singletons, and more than 0.09% rests with the top ten. The material sequenced was CD8+ T cells from PBMCs. The receptors derive from a human donor with multiple sclerosis.

The chain couples TRBV6-5 to TRBJ1-1; D gene unclear. V lost 6 bases and J 0 bases, leaving 11 bases between the germline ends. Germline V lookup: CDR1 MNHEY, CDR2 SVGAGI. This CDR3 has 14 residues. Here the CDR3 reads CASSFSVLNTEAFF. The CDR3 DNA reads as TGTGCCAGCAGCTTCAGTGTTTTGAACACTGAAGCTTTCTTT.

The chain links TRBV15 to TRBJ1-1; possibly TRBD1 for D (5 bases). The V gene's germline CDR1 is LNHNV and CDR2 YYDKDF (reference sequence). CDR3 length equals 14 residues. Trimming pared 0 bases from V and 2 bases from J, leaving 7 bases between. The CDR3 DNA sequence: TGTGCCACCAGCAGAGATGGGGGTAACACTGAAGCTTTCTTT. As protein: CATSRDGGNTEAFF.

J is TRBJ2-5 and V is TRBV19, with 9 nucleotides matching TRBD2. The CDR3 runs 14 residues. V was clipped by 4 bases and J by 13 bases; unmatched bases: 13. Germline CDR1 reads LNHDA; CDR2 reads SQIVND (reference sequence). CDR3 sequence: CASSTSSGTALRYF. For the CDR3, the DNA is TGTGCCAGTAGTACATCTAGCGGGACGGCCCTCCGGTACTTC.

V gene TRBV7-9 combines with J gene TRBJ2-1, with D unclear. V lost 5 bases to trimming and J lost 1 base, with 12 bases between them. This CDR3 has 15 residues. Germline CDR1 reads SEHNR; CDR2 reads FQNEAQ (reference sequence). The CDR3, as DNA: TGTGCCAGCAGCCCGCCGACCCAGTCCTACAATGAGCAGTTCTTC. Translated: CASSPPTQSYNEQFF.

This sequence joins TRBV7-6 and TRBJ2-7; 8 nucleotides align to TRBD1. This CDR3 is 14 amino acids long. Germline-derived CDR1 and CDR2 are SGHVS and FNYEAQ. V trimming: 5 bases; J trimming: 3 bases; junction bases outside the gene matches: 6. The CDR3 DNA is TGTGCCAGCAGCCCGACAGGGGTGAACTACGAGCAGTACTTC. Translated, it gives CASSPTGVNYEQYF. Drawing the rest from reference TRBV7-6 and TRBJ2-7, the complete variable domain is GAGVSQSPRYKVTKRGQDVALRCDPISGHVSLYWYRQALGQGPEFLTYFNYEAQQDKSGLPNDRFSAERPEGSISTLTIQRTEQRDSAMYRCASSPTGVNYEQYFGPGTRLTVT.

The gene calls are TRBV4-1 and TRBJ1-5, with D uncertain. Trimming removed 2 bases from V and 8 bases from J, with 16 bases in between. The CDR3 covers 15 residues. Germline V gene sequence: CDR1 MGHRA, CDR2 YSYEKL. CDR3 DNA sequence: TGCGCCAGCAGCCAATACGGCACGGGAGAGGAGCCCCAGCATTTT. It yields the protein CASSQYGTGEEPQHF.

The genes are TRBV29-1 and TRBJ2-2; D not resolved. The CDR3 length is 12 residues. Germline CDR1 is SQVTM and CDR2 is ANQGSEA. V was trimmed by 4 bases and J by 6 bases, leaving 9 bases between them. The CDR3 bases are TGCAGCGTTGTTTTGGGCCCCGGGGAGCTGTTTTTT. Translating gives CSVVLGPGELFF.

This chain joins TRBV6-5 and TRBJ1-2, with TRBD1 matching over 10 bases. The CDR3 covers 15 residues. Germline trimming cut 4 bases from V and 6 bases from J; bases unmatched to any gene: 8. CDR1 and CDR2 from the germline V gene are MNHEY and SVGAGI. DNA of the CDR3: TGTGCCAGCAGTTGGGGACAGGGGAAGGAGCATGGCTACACCTTC. Residues: CASSWGQGKEHGYTF.

The rearrangement joins TRBV20-1 to TRBJ2-7; TRBD2 matches 8 bases. The CDR3 totals 13 residues. Germline V lookup: CDR1 DFQATT, CDR2 SNEGSKA (reference sequence). Trimming took 4 bases from V and 4 from J; bases not matched to a gene: 6. Here the CDR3 reads CSATAGDFYEQYF. The CDR3 region has the DNA TGCAGTGCTACAGCGGGAGATTTTTACGAGCAGTACTTC.